The 22 T cell receptor beta chains reported below all come from one sample, sequenced in a study of T cell responses to AZD1222 COVID-19 vaccine. Profiling relied on immunoSEQ multiplex PCR, and the TCRdb table lists in-frame clones only, not all of them. The sample has about 73,000 clones; approximately 90% are singletons. The sample here was peripheral blood, taken on day 0 of AZD1222 vaccination. The receptors come from an adult in good health.

This chain uses TRBV5-1 with TRBJ2-3, with D unresolved. The germline V gene encodes CDR1 SGHRS and CDR2 YFSETQ. This CDR3 has 12 residues. V lost 4 bases and J lost 5, with 8 bases in between. The CDR3 spells CASSESGDTQYF. CDR3 nucleotide sequence: TGCGCCAGCAGCGAGAGTGGAGATACGCAGTATTTT.

The gene calls are TRBV6-5 and TRBJ1-2, with 7 bases aligning to TRBD1. V was clipped by 2 bases and J by 3 bases; unmatched bases: 3. The CDR3 runs to 14 residues. Germline values: CDR1 MNHEY, CDR2 SVGAGI. In DNA, the CDR3 is TGTGCCAGCAGTTACAGGGGGCTGTACTATGGCTACACCTTC. Encoded protein: CASSYRGLYYGYTF.

The V and J genes are TRBV2 and TRBJ1-1; the D is unclear. The CDR3 covers 15 residues. CDR1 and CDR2 (germline): SNHLY, FYNNEI. Trimming shortened V by 2 bases and J by 0 bases, and 10 bases separated the two germline ends. The CDR3 DNA reads TGTGCCAGCAGTGAACGGATAGTCATGAACACTGAAGCTTTCTTT. Translation gives CASSERIVMNTEAFF.

The chain carries TRBV18 and TRBJ1-1; a weak D match, TRBD1 (5 bases). With 6 bases removed from V and 1 base from J, the gap between germline ends came to 9 bases. There are 13 residues in the CDR3. Per germline, CDR1 KGHSH and CDR2 LQKENI. CDR3 amino acids: CASSRQSNTEAFF. CDR3 bases: TGTGCCAGCTCGCGACAGTCGAACACTGAAGCTTTCTTT.

This chain links TRBV7-9 with TRBJ2-7, with 8 bases identical to TRBD2. V lost 1 base to trimming and J lost 5 bases; unmatched junction nucleotides: 7. The CDR3 contains 15 residues. In germline, CDR1 is SEHNR, CDR2 FQNEAQ (reference sequence). CDR3 bases: TGTGCCAGCAGCTTAGGTAGCGGGGCTCACAACGAGCAGTACTTC. Its translation: CASSLGSGAHNEQYF.

The chain uses TRBV4-3 and TRBJ1-5, with no clear D. The length of the CDR3 is 14 residues. Per the germline V gene, CDR1 is LGHNA and CDR2 is YSLEER. V lost 0 bases to trimming and J lost 7 bases, with 10 bases between them. CDR3 protein: CASSQDLGRQPQHF. The CDR3 region has the DNA TGCGCCAGCAGCCAAGACCTAGGCAGGCAGCCCCAGCATTTT.

This chain uses TRBV6-5 with TRBJ1-1; D is unclear. This CDR3 spans 14 amino acids. CDR1 is MNHEY, CDR2 SVGAGI, per germline. The germline V and J ends were trimmed by 7 bases and 1 base, with 13 bases remaining between them. CDR3 loop: CASIPAAGNTEAFF. CDR3 coding DNA: TGTGCCAGCATCCCGGCCGCCGGGAACACTGAAGCTTTCTTT.

The J gene is TRBJ2-7, the V gene TRBV9; TRBD2 agrees at 11 bases. From germline, CDR1 is SGDLS and CDR2 YYNGEE. V was clipped by 3 bases and J by 2 bases; unmatched bases: 7. The CDR3 is 16 amino acids. The CDR3 sequence is CASSAKIAGGPYEQYF. The CDR3 region has the DNA TGTGCCAGCAGCGCGAAAATAGCGGGAGGGCCCTACGAGCAGTACTTC.

The rearrangement joins TRBV6-1 to TRBJ1-5; D is unresolved. Trimming took 0 bases from V and 4 from J, leaving 10 bases between them. There are 15 residues in the CDR3. From germline, CDR1 is MNHNS and CDR2 SASEGT. CDR3 sequence reads: CASSEAGGHNQPQHF. The CDR3 bases are TGTGCCAGCAGTGAAGCGGGAGGGCATAATCAGCCCCAGCATTTT.

This rearrangement joins TRBV20-1 to TRBJ1-5, with D unresolved. The germline V gene encodes CDR1 DFQATT and CDR2 SNEGSKA (reference sequence). The CDR3 covers 11 residues. V shed 5 bases and J shed 5 bases, with 7 bases lying between them. The CDR3 sequence is CSASGDQPQHF. CDR3 nucleotide sequence: TGCAGTGCTTCTGGGGATCAGCCCCAGCATTTT.

J is TRBJ2-1 and V is TRBV28, with 8 bases matching TRBD1. Germline CDR1 is MDHEN and CDR2 is SYDVKM. This CDR3 comprises 15 residues. With V trimmed by 4 bases and J by 7 bases, 9 bases remained unmatched. CDR3 loop: CASSSQGALMNEQFF. The CDR3 region has the DNA TGTGCCAGCAGTTCCCAGGGGGCCCTCATGAATGAGCAGTTCTTC.

The chain couples TRBV5-1 to TRBJ1-2; D ambiguous. The germline CDR1 and CDR2 sequences are SGHRS and YFSETQ. Trimming took 5 bases from V and 3 from J, leaving 8 bases between them. The length of the CDR3 is 12 residues. The CDR3 DNA follows: TGCGCCAGCAGAGAGACCGACTATGGCTACACCTTC. It yields the protein CASRETDYGYTF.

V is TRBV5-1 and J is TRBJ2-1, with a weak D call TRBD1 (6 bases). Germline V lookup: CDR1 SGHRS, CDR2 YFSETQ. The CDR3 spans 14 residues. Deletions cut 0 bases from V and 3 bases from J, with 7 bases between. In DNA, the CDR3 is TGCGCCAGCAGCTTGGCGGACAGCTACAATGAGCAGTTCTTC. The encoded protein is CASSLADSYNEQFF.

The rearrangement joins TRBV7-6 to TRBJ2-7, with D possibly matching TRBD1 (6 bases). The V end lost 2 bases, the J end lost 3 bases, and 14 bases lay between the germline ends. Germline CDR1 and CDR2: SGHVS and FNYEAQ. The CDR3 sequence is 15 residues long. CDR3: CASSLTGTPVYEQYF. Here the CDR3 DNA reads TGTGCCAGCAGCTTAACCGGGACACCGGTCTACGAGCAGTACTTC.

CDR3 sequence reads: CASSLSRQGRQPQHF. The DNA for the CDR3 is TGTGCCAGCAGTTTATCGAGGCAGGGGAGACAGCCCCAGCATTTT. The chain combines TRBV27 with TRBJ1-5; tentatively, D is TRBD1 (6 bases). This CDR3 comprises 15 residues. Trimming took off 0 bases at V and 7 bases at J, with 13 bases between the two ends. CDR1 and CDR2 from the germline V gene are MNHEY and SMNVEV (reference sequence).

This rearrangement joins TRBV5-4 to TRBJ2-1; the D is unclear. Trimming stripped 3 bases from V and 0 bases from J, with 7 bases between. This CDR3 spans 14 amino acids. Germline V lookup: CDR1 SGHNT, CDR2 YYREEE (reference sequence). CDR3 protein: CASSSESSYNEQFF. In DNA, the CDR3 is TGTGCCAGCAGCTCGGAGAGCTCCTACAATGAGCAGTTCTTC. The full variable domain, completed using reference TRBV5-4 and TRBJ2-1, is ETGVTQSPTHLIKTRGQQVTLRCSSQSGHNTVSWYQQALGQGPQFIFQYYREEENGRGNFPPRFSGLQFPNYSSELNVNALELDDSALYLCASSSESSYNEQFFGPGTRLTVL.

This chain connects TRBV5-1 to TRBJ2-7; 8 nucleotides line up with TRBD1. Germline lookup yields CDR1 SGHRS and CDR2 YFSETQ. The CDR3 has 14 amino acids. The V and J ends lost 0 bases and 3 bases, in that order; junction bases with no gene match: 2. In DNA, the CDR3 is TGCGCCAGCAGCTTGGTCAGGGGGCTCTACGAGCAGTACTTC. This codes for CASSLVRGLYEQYF.

As DNA, the CDR3 is TGTGCCAGCTCACCAGACAAGAACTATGGCTACACCTTC. Translated: CASSPDKNYGYTF. The V call is TRBV18, the J call TRBJ1-2; D call uncertain. The CDR3 totals 13 residues. V was shortened by 2 bases and J by 2 bases, with 6 bases between the two germline ends. Germline loops: CDR1 KGHSH, CDR2 LQKENI.

The chain links TRBV7-9 to TRBJ1-6; 7 bases align to TRBD1. Germline trimming cut 5 bases from V and 7 bases from J; bases unmatched to any gene: 8. This CDR3 has 15 residues. Per the germline V gene, CDR1 is SEHNR and CDR2 is FQNEAQ (reference sequence). The CDR3, as DNA: TGTGCCAGCAGCACGAGGACAGGATCGAATTCACCCCTCCACTTT. Amino acid sequence: CASSTRTGSNSPLHF.

This clone has more than one count but fewer than ten. The same CDR3 also results from other DNA sequences found in this sample. J is TRBJ1-1 and V is TRBV12-3 or TRBV12-4; D is undetermined. V gave up 3 bases and J gave up 2 bases, with 4 bases separating them. This CDR3 has 12 residues. CDR3 in DNA: TGTGCCAGCAGTTTCGGTAACACTGAAGCTTTCTTT. Amino acids: CASSFGNTEAFF.

The CDR3 DNA sequence: TGTGCCAGCGGGGTCCAGAACCCCTACGAGCAGTACTTC. Translated, it gives CASGVQNPYEQYF. The chain uses TRBV28 and TRBJ2-7; no definite D call. The CDR3 consists of 13 residues. V gave up 8 bases and J gave up 2 bases, with 13 bases separating them. Looked up from germline, CDR1 is MDHEN and CDR2 is SYDVKM. The full variable domain, rest sourced from reference TRBV28 and TRBJ2-7, is DVKVTQSSRYLVKRTGEKVFLECVQDMDHENMFWYRQDPGLGLRLIYFSYDVKMKEKGDIPEGYSVSREKKERFSLILESASTNQTSMYLCASGVQNPYEQYFGPGTRLTVT.

This chain joins TRBV2 and TRBJ1-2, with 7 positions matching TRBD1. The CDR3 is 13 residues long. The J segment lost 4 bases and the V segment lost 5 bases, leaving 4 bases of the junction unmatched. Germline loops: CDR1 SNHLY, CDR2 FYNNEI. In DNA form, the CDR3 reads TGTGCCAGCAGTACAACAGGGGTCTATGGCTACACCTTC. This gives the protein CASSTTGVYGYTF.